One sample yielded the 4 T cell receptor beta chains listed below, sequenced in a study of T cell responses to AZD1222 COVID-19 vaccine. The protocol was immunoSEQ multiplex PCR, while the TCRdb copy is restricted to in-frame clones and leaves out a portion. The sample has 15,000 to 20,000 clones, roughly nine tenths seen once. Sequenced material: peripheral blood, taken 28 days after the second AZD1222 dose. These receptor sequences come from an adult who received the AZD1222 COVID-19 vaccine.

V usage is TRBV5-1 and J usage is TRBJ2-3; 8 nucleotides line up with TRBD2. Trimming removed 3 bases from V and 6 bases from J; junction bases left unmatched: 9. The CDR3 sequence is 15 residues long. CDR1 is SGHRS, CDR2 YFSETQ, per germline. CDR3 sequence reads: CASSWAGGARDTQYF. CDR3 in DNA: TGCGCCAGCAGCTGGGCCGGGGGGGCCAGGGATACGCAGTATTTT.

This chain links TRBV11-1 with TRBJ2-2, with a weak D call TRBD1 (5 bases). CDR3 length equals 14 residues. The ends were cut back, 5 bases at V and 2 bases at J, with 9 bases in the middle. Germline CDR1 reads SGHAT; CDR2 reads FQDESV (reference sequence). CDR3: CASSRQTNTGELFF. As DNA, the CDR3 is TGTGCCAGCAGCCGACAGACCAACACCGGGGAGCTGTTTTTT.

J is TRBJ2-2 and V is TRBV5-6; D gene uncertain. V was pared by 0 bases and J by 3 bases, with 6 bases between. Germline V lookup: CDR1 SGHDT, CDR2 YYEEEE. The CDR3 length is 14 residues. This CDR3 is CASSLVPDTGELFF. The DNA for the CDR3 is TGTGCCAGCAGCTTGGTCCCGGACACCGGGGAGCTGTTTTTT.

J is TRBJ2-5 and V is TRBV7-9, with TRBD1 identical over 9 bases. The germline CDR1 and CDR2 sequences are SEHNR and FQNEAQ (reference sequence). The CDR3 length is 15 residues. The J segment lost 4 bases and the V segment lost 5 bases, leaving 8 bases of the junction unmatched. The CDR3 coding sequence is TGTGCCAGCAGCATACACAGGGGGCGCGGAGAGACCCAGTACTTC. It specifies CASSIHRGRGETQYF.